The sequence of this TCR beta chain was determined in a study of blood T cell repertoires in COVID-19. Some clones are missing from TCRdb's copy, which holds only in-frame ones; the method was immunoSEQ multiplex PCR. The table includes 200,000 to 250,000 clones, just under 90% detected once. Germline values: CDR1 MNHEY, CDR2 SMNVEV (reference sequence). The CDR3 extends over 13 amino acids. With 7 bases clipped from V and 6 bases from J, the junction kept 3 bases outside the gene matches. The J gene is TRBJ2-1, the V gene TRBV27; 10 nucleotides line up with TRBD2. The sequence was obtained from a man in his sixties who had recovered from COVID-19. Specimen: peripheral blood. The CDR3 loop reads CASKASGSNEQFF. CDR3 in DNA: TGTGCCAGCAAGGCTAGCGGGAGCAATGAGCAGTTCTTC.